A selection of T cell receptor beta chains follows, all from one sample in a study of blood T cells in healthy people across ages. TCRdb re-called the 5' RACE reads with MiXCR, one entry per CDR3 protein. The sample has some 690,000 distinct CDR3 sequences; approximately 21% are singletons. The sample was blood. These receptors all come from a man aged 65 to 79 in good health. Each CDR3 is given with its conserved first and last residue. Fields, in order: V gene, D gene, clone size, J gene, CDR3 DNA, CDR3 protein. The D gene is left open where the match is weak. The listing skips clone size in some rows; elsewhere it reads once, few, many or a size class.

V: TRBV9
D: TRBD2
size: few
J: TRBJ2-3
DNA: TGTGCCAGCAGCGTAGTAACGGGGGGTACAGATACGCAGTATTTT
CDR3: CASSVVTGGTDTQYF

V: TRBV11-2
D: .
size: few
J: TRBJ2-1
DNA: TGTGCCAGCAGACACGGTGCCGGCCCCTACAATGAGCAGTTCTTC
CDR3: CASRHGAGPYNEQFF

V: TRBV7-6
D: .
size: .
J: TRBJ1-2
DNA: TGTGCCAGCAGCTTAGGGGCCAGTCGGGGCTATGGCTACACCTTC
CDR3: CASSLGASRGYGYTF

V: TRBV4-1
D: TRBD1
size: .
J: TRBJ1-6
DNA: TGCGCCAGCAGCCAAGAGGCCAGGGGGGGCCCTTATTCACCCCTCCACTTT
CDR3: CASSQEARGGPYSPLHF

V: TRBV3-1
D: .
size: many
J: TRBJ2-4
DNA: TGTGCCAGCAGAGGAGGGGGCGCGGCCAAAAACATTCAGTACTTC
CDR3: CASRGGGAAKNIQYF

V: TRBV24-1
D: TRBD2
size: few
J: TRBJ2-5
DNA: TGTGCCACCAGTGACTGGACTAGCGGGAGAGAGACCCAGTACTTC
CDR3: CATSDWTSGRETQYF

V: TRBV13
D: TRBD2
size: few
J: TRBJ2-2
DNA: TGTGCCAGCAACCGTTTACTAGCGGGAGCCGGGGAGCTGTTTTTT
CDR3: CASNRLLAGAGELFF

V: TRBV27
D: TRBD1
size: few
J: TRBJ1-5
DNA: TGTGCCAGCAGTATAACAGGGGCGCATCAGCCCCAGCATTTT
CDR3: CASSITGAHQPQHF

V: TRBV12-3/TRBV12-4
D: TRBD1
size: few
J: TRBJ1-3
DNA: TGTGCCGGCAGTTTGGGTGGGACAGCCTACTCTGGAAACACCATATATTTT
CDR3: CAGSLGGTAYSGNTIYF

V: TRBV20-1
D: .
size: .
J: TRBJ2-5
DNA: TGCAGTGCTCCCACTGCCTTAGAGACCCAGTACTTC
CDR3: CSAPTALETQYF

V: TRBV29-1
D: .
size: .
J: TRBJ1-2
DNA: TGCAGCGTTGAAGATCGCAGGAAAAACTATGGCTACACCTTC
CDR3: CSVEDRRKNYGYTF

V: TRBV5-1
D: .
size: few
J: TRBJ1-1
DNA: TGCGCCAGCAGCTTGGAAGGGCCCATGAACACTGAAGCTTTCTTT
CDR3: CASSLEGPMNTEAFF

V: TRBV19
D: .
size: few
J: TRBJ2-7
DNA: TGTGCCAGTAGTATCCCTGGAGGGCCCTCCTACGAGCAGTACTTC
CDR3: CASSIPGGPSYEQYF

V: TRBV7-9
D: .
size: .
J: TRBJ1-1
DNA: TGTGCCAGCAGCTTCGATAACGGAAACACTGAAGCTTTCTTT
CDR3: CASSFDNGNTEAFF

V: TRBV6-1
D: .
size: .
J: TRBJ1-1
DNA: TGTGCCAGCAGACCGAATCAGGGGCACACTGAAGCTTTCTTT
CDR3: CASRPNQGHTEAFF

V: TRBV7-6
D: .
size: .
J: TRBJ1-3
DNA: TGTGCCAGCAGCTTAGAAGGGTTTGGAAACACCATATATTTT
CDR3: CASSLEGFGNTIYF

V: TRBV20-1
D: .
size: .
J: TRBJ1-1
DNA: TGCAGTGCTACCCCCGGGGGCACTGAAGCTTTCTTT
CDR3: CSATPGGTEAFF

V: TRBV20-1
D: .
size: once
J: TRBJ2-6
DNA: TGCAGTGCTACCCTAAGTCTTGGGGCCAACGTCCTGACTTTC
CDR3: CSATLSLGANVLTF

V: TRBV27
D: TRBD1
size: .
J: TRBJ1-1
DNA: TGTGCCAGCAGTTCGGACAGGCTCGGCGCTGAAGCTTTCTTT
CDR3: CASSSDRLGAEAFF

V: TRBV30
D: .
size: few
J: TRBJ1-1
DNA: TGTGCCTGGAGGGAGAACACTGAAGCTTTCTTT
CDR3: CAWRENTEAFF

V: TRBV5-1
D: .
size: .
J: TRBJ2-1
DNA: TGCGCCAGCAGCTCTTCTTTCCCGGATGAGCAGTTCTTC
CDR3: CASSSSFPDEQFF

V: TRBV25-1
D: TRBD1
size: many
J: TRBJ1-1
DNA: TGTGCCAGCAGCAGGGGGGGGTACGCTGAAGCTTTCTTT
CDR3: CASSRGGYAEAFF

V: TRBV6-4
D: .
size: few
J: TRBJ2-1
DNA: TGTGCCAGCCGGCGCGGGAAGTCGGATGAGCAGTTCTTC
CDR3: CASRRGKSDEQFF

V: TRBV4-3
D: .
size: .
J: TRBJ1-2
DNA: TGCGCCAGCAGCCAAGACACCTTCTATGGCTACACCTTC
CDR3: CASSQDTFYGYTF

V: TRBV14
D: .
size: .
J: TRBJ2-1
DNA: TGTGCCAGCAGCCAAGAGACACTCTTCTACAACTCTTACAATGAGCAGTTCTTC
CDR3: CASSQETLFYNSYNEQFF

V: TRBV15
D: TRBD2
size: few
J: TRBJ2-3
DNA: TGTGCCACCAGCAGAGATCGTGTAGCGGGAGTAGATACGCAGTATTTT
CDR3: CATSRDRVAGVDTQYF

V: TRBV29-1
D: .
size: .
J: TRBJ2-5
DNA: TGCAGCGTTGGCGTAGGGGGAATCGGGGAGACCCAGTACTTC
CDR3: CSVGVGGIGETQYF

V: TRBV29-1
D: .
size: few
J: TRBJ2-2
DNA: TGCAGCGTTGACCAAGAGCGGATGAGCGGGGAGCTGTTTTTT
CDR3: CSVDQERMSGELFF

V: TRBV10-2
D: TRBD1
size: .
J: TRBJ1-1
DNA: TGCGCCAGCTCCCAGGGGGCCAATGGATTGCGGAACACTGAAGCTTTCTTT
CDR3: CASSQGANGLRNTEAFF

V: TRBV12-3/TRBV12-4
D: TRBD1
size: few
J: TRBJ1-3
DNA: TGTGCCACTTCGGGGGACAGTACGGGAAACACCATATATTTT
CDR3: CATSGDSTGNTIYF

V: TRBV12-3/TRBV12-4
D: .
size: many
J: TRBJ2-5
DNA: TGTGCCAGCAGTCCCCAGCTGAAGCAAGAGACCCAGTACTTC
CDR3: CASSPQLKQETQYF

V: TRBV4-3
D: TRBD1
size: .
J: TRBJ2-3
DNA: TGCGCCAGCAGCCAAGACGGGACAGGGTCAGATACGCAGTATTTT
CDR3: CASSQDGTGSDTQYF

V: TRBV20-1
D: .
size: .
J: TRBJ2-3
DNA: TGCAGTGCTAGAGTCCCGACTGGGGGGATAAATACGCAGTATTTT
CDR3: CSARVPTGGINTQYF

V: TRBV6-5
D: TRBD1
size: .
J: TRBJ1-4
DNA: TGTGCCAGCAGGGGACAGGGTCGTTCAACTAATGAAAAACTGTTTTTT
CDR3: CASRGQGRSTNEKLFF

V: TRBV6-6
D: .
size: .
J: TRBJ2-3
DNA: TGTGCCAGCAGTTACTCTGCGGGAACCACAGATACGCAGTATTTT
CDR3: CASSYSAGTTDTQYF

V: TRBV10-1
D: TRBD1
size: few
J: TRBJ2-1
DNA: TGCGCCAGCAGTGGGGACAGATTGCATGAGCAGTTCTTC
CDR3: CASSGDRLHEQFF

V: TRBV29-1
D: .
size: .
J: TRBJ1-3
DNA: TGCAGCGTTGCGTACGGGACTGGAAACACCATATATTTT
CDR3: CSVAYGTGNTIYF

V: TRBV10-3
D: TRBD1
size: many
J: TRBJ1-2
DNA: TGTGCCATCAGCGCCGGGACAGGACCTAACTATGGCTACACCTTC
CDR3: CAISAGTGPNYGYTF

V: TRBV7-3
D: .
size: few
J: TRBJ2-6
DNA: TGTGCCAGCAGCTTACAGGGGGGGTCATCTGGGGCCAACGTCCTGACTTTC
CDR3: CASSLQGGSSGANVLTF

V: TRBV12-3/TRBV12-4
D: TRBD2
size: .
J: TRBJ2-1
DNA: TGTGCCAGCGCGGGGGGGGATTACAATGAGCAGTTCTTC
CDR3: CASAGGDYNEQFF

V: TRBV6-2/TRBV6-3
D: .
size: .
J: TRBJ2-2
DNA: TGTGCCAGCAGTTACTCGGTAGGCAGAACGGCCGGGGAGCTGTTTTTT
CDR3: CASSYSVGRTAGELFF

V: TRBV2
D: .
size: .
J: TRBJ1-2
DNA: TGTGCCAGCAGTGCCAGGGCCACTAACTATGGCTACACCTTC
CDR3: CASSARATNYGYTF

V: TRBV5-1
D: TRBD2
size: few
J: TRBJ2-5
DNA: TGCGCCAGCAGCTTGGTGTCTAGCGGGGGGGCAAAGACCCAGTACTTC
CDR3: CASSLVSSGGAKTQYF

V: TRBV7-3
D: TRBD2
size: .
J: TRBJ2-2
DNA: TGTGCCAGCAGCTCCCAGACTAGCAGCACCGGGGAGCTGTTTTTT
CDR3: CASSSQTSSTGELFF

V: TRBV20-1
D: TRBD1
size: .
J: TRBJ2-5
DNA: TGCAGTGCTAGAGAAGACAGGGTTGGGGAGACCCAGTACTTC
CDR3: CSAREDRVGETQYF

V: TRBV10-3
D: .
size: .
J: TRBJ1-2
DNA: TGTGCCATCAGCAGGGGTGCTAACTATGGCTACACCTTC
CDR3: CAISRGANYGYTF

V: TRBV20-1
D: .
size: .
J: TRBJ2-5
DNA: TGCAGTGCTAGCTGGGCGGGTATGGAGACCCAGTACTTC
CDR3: CSASWAGMETQYF

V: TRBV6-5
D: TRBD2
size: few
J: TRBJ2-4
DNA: TGTGCCAGCAGCCCCTGGGCTAGCGGGGGGGTAGCCAAAAACATTCAGTACTTC
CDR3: CASSPWASGGVAKNIQYF

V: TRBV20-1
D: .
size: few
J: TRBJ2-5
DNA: TGCAGTGCTAGTAGGGGTCTTCAAGAGACCCAGTACTTC
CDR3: CSASRGLQETQYF

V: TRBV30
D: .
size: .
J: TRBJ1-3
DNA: TGTGCCTGGAGCCCTGGACACACCATATATTTT
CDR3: CAWSPGHTIYF

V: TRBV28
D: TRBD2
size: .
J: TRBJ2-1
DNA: TGTGCCAGCAGTTACCAGCGGGGGGCATACAATGAGCAGTTCTTC
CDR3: CASSYQRGAYNEQFF

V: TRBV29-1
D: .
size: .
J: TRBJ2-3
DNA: TGCAGCGTCTTGACGCTCCGGACTAGCACAGATACGCAGTATTTT
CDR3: CSVLTLRTSTDTQYF